Listed here is a single TCR beta chain. Antigen unknown. This could be a read error, since a much larger clone is one nucleotide away. This specimen belongs to a study of blood T cells in healthy people across ages. Study findings and constraints: Naive and antigen-experienced cells could not be conclusively compared, given unsorted PBMCs.

Together with a sample-barcoded 5' primer, a J-beta primer mix was included in a second PCR lasting roughly 6 to 12 cycles. One entry per CDR3 protein results from TCRdb running MiXCR on the 5' RACE reads. The sample contains some 1.5 million distinct CDR3 sequences, roughly 27% of which appear only once. No fewer than 5.5 micrograms of total RNA were isolated from every sample. This TCR was recovered from a woman aged 25 to 39 in good health. The sample was blood.

CDR3 sequence reads: CAGSRTKIETQYF. The CDR3 DNA reads as TGTGCCGGCAGCAGGACGAAGATAGAGACCCAGTACTTC. V and J are TRBV21-1 and TRBJ2-5. TRBV21-1 is a pseudogene. The CDR3 contains 13 residues.